This T cell receptor (beta chain) was observed in a study of blood T cell repertoires in COVID-19. Study-level background: Samples of COVID-19 (acute and convalescent) were obtained from the United States, Italy and Spain. T cells, B-cell-depleted T cells, or PBMCs supplied cDNA or gDNA.

In germline, CDR1 is KGHSH, CDR2 LQKENI. The CDR3 is made up of 17 amino acids. V was clipped by 3 bases and J by 2 bases, with 14 bases between them. Authors' methods: Researchers report that nucleated cell counts were estimated from reference gene primer amplification. Assay used: immunoSEQ multiplex PCR; TCRdb lists only in-frame clones, some missing. V and J calls and clone size are as listed in that table; D and trimming were resolved from the DNA. Of about 140,000 clones listed, roughly 86% are singletons. This TCR was recovered from a human donor in a cohort sampled during active COVID-19. Material: peripheral blood. This rearrangement joins TRBV18 to TRBJ2-6; D gene uncertain. In DNA, the CDR3 is TGTGCCAGCTCACCGGGCCTTCCTTCACCTGGGGCCAACGTCCTGACTTTC. Amino acid sequence: CASSPGLPSPGANVLTF.